This T cell receptor beta chain was recovered during a study of human T cells and chemical hapten exposure. Regarding this clonotype: Being one base from a much bigger clone, this may be a read error.

The CDR3 spans 17 residues. From germline, CDR1 is SGHTA and CDR2 FQGNSA. Unique molecular identifiers were affixed to discrete cDNA molecules within the library. One entry per CDR3 protein results from TCRdb running MiXCR on the RACE reads. The sample has around 380,000 distinct CDR3 sequences, more than 4.5% seen once. The time point was: patch test 1, 2 weeks after DPC sensitization. Treatment denoted: therapeutic diphenylcyclopropenone sensitization with weekly scalp DPC. This sequence was found in a woman aged 45 to 65 with alopecia areata. Some clones in this sample may be carry-over from other donors' samples. The source was whole blood, collected in connection with sensitization to the hapten diphenylcyclopropenone (DPC). This rearrangement joins TRBV7-2 to TRBJ1-1; 8 bases align to TRBD1. The chain's CDR3 is CASSFPGADRENTEALF. CDR3 sequence (DNA): TGTGCCAGCAGCTTTCCAGGGGCGGACAGGGAGAACACTGAAGCTCTCTTT.